This TCR beta chain was sequenced in a study of T-cell memory formation after mild COVID-19. MiXCR, applied by TCRdb to the 5' RACE reads, yields one record per CDR3 protein. The sample holds around 320,000 distinct CDR3 sequences, roughly a fifth seen once. Germline V gene lookup returns CDR1 SEHNR and CDR2 FQNEAQ (reference sequence). The germline V and J ends were trimmed by 3 bases and 1 base, with 9 bases remaining between them. The CDR3 length is 14 residues. The sequenced sample was PBMCs or a T cell subset sorted from them (not recorded which). The chain joins TRBV7-9 to TRBJ1-2; D is unresolved. The clonotype comes from a man between 18 and 29 years old who had mild COVID-19 (a few samples of this study predate the infection). Cell type and time point are not known. CDR3 nucleotide sequence: TGTGCCAGCAGCTTTTCGTCTGGTAACTATGGCTACACCTTC. This sequence encodes CASSFSSGNYGYTF. The whole variable domain, remainder taken from reference TRBV7-9 and TRBJ1-2, is DTGVSQNPRHKITKRGQNVTFRCDPISEHNRLYWYRQTLGQGPEFLTYFQNEAQLEKSRLLSDRFSAERPKGSFSTLEIQRTEQGDSAMYLCASSFSSGNYGYTFGSGTRLTVV.